This T cell receptor beta chain was sequenced for a study of vaccination effects on CD4 cells after COVID-19. As for this clone: Antigen specificity is unknown.

The repertoire was sequenced with immunoSEQ multiplex PCR; TCRdb's copy has only in-frame clones and lacks some. This sample has about 61,000 clones, with around four fifths found just once. Peptide-pool stimulation followed by sequencing identified expanded antigen-specific CD4+ clonotypes in the ViraFEST assay. Cells that had been cultured for less than eleven days were the source of isolated CD4+ T cells. The cohort was immunized with two doses of either the BNT162b2 or mRNA-1273 vaccine. This CDR3 region has 12 residues. Trimming shortened V by 6 bases and J by 5 bases, and 9 bases separated the two germline ends. Per germline, CDR1 MNHEY and CDR2 SVGEGT.

The receptor comes from a human donor who received a COVID-19 vaccine. This chain links TRBV6-2 or TRBV6-3 with TRBJ2-3, with unresolved D. Sequences were derived from CD4+ T cells from PBMCs cultured with HCoV-229E spike peptides, sampled after COVID-19 vaccination. Written as DNA, the CDR3 is TGTGCCAGCAGCCCCACCGAAGATACGCAGTATTTT. Protein sequence: CASSPTEDTQYF.